The 11 T cell receptor beta chains presented below share a single source sample, sequenced in a study of shared clonotypes between healthy human individuals. Clones were read by immunoSEQ multiplex PCR, and TCRdb kept only the in-frame ones, dropping some. The sample has 2.5 million or so clones; 90% to 95% are singletons. The sample comprised naive CD4+ T cells sorted from blood. Described subset: CD45RA+ positively selected. The receptors were gathered from a man aged 18 to 29 in good health.

This clone showed up just once. The chain is built from TRBV27 and TRBJ2-3; the match to TRBD2 covers 15 bases. There are 20 residues in the CDR3. Germline values: CDR1 MNHEY, CDR2 SMNVEV (reference sequence). The junction had 14 bases not matched to a gene; V was cut back by 5 bases and J by 2 bases. In DNA form, the CDR3 reads TGTGCCAGCAGTCTCCGTCGGCGCGGGACTAGCGGGAGGTTCACAGATACGCAGTATTTT. Translation: CASSLRRRGTSGRFTDTQYF.

This clone turned up a few times. The V call is TRBV11-2, the J call TRBJ2-3, with D uncertain. The CDR3 covers 12 residues. Looked up from germline, CDR1 is SGHAT and CDR2 is FQNNGV. V gave up 1 base and J gave up 4 bases, with 3 bases separating them. As DNA, the CDR3 is TGTGCCAGCAGCTTAGGGTCAGATACGCAGTATTTT. This sequence encodes CASSLGSDTQYF.

The V gene is TRBV18, the J gene TRBJ2-7; D not resolved. CDR3 length equals 13 residues. CDR1 and CDR2 from the germline V gene are KGHSH and LQKENI. V was clipped by 4 bases and J by 6 bases, with 13 bases between them. Written as DNA, the CDR3 is TGTGCCAGCTCACTTTGGGGAACTGGCGAGCAGTACTTC. Its protein product is CASSLWGTGEQYF. The whole variable domain, remainder taken from reference TRBV18 and TRBJ2-7, is NAGVMQNPRHLVRRRGQEARLRCSPMKGHSHVYWYRQLPEEGLKFMVYLQKENIIDESGMPKERFSAEFPKEGPSILRIQQVVRGDSAAYFCASSLWGTGEQYFGPGTRLTVT.

The chain links TRBV30 to TRBJ1-2, with 8 bases that match TRBD1. The CDR3 totals 14 residues. The J segment lost 8 bases and the V segment lost 2 bases, leaving 10 bases of the junction unmatched. The germline CDR1 and CDR2 sequences are GTSNPN and SVGIG (reference sequence). This CDR3 is CAWSSRTGMGGYTF. DNA of the CDR3: TGTGCCTGGAGTTCCCGGACAGGGATGGGAGGCTACACCTTC. The full variable domain, rest sourced from reference TRBV30 and TRBJ1-2, is SQTIHQWPATLVQPVGSPLSLECTVEGTSNPNLYWYRQAAGRGLQLLFYSVGIGQISSEVPQNLSASRPQDRQFILSSKKLLLSDSGFYLCAWSSRTGMGGYTFGSGTRLTVV.

The chain links TRBV14 to TRBJ1-4, with 7 bases fitting TRBD1. The ends lost 1 base at V and 5 bases at J; junction bases unmatched: 7. The CDR3 consists of 16 residues. Germline lookup yields CDR1 SGHDN and CDR2 FVKESK. CDR3 in amino acids: CASSQADRARNEKLFF. The CDR3 bases are TGTGCCAGCAGCCAAGCAGACAGGGCTCGAAATGAAAAACTGTTTTTT.

In this sample, this clone turned up once. The V and J genes are TRBV15 and TRBJ1-5, with D hard to call. In germline, CDR1 is LNHNV, CDR2 YYDKDF (reference sequence). This CDR3 is built from 14 residues. The V end lost 1 base, the J end lost 4 bases, and 8 bases lay between the germline ends. The CDR3 loop reads CATSRVGVNQPQHF. CDR3 coding DNA: TGTGCCACCAGCAGAGTTGGGGTTAATCAGCCCCAGCATTTT.

The CDR3 reads CASSLSRAVGTDTQYF. CDR3 nucleotides: TGTGCCAGCAGTTTATCGAGAGCGGTAGGCACAGATACGCAGTATTTT. The chain couples TRBV27 to TRBJ2-3; D is perhaps TRBD2 (5 bases). V gave up 0 bases and J gave up 1 base, with 11 bases separating them. Germline V gives CDR1 MNHEY, CDR2 SMNVEV (reference sequence). The CDR3 extends over 16 amino acids.

V gene TRBV4-1 combines with J gene TRBJ2-2, with 13 nucleotides matching TRBD2. Germline CDR1 is MGHRA and CDR2 is YSYEKL. The CDR3 loop spans 19 amino acids. V shed 3 bases and J 0 bases; nucleotides not matched to a gene: 7. Here the CDR3 DNA reads TGCGCCAGCAGCCAGACCGGGACTAGCGGGGAATCGAACACCGGGGAGCTGTTTTTT. Encoded protein: CASSQTGTSGESNTGELFF.

On this clone: The same CDR3 arises from other DNA sequences in this sample as well. The chain is built from TRBV18 and TRBJ2-1; 7 bases agree with TRBD1. CDR3 length equals 13 residues. The V gene end was trimmed by 4 bases and the J gene end by 6 bases; junction bases not matched to a gene: 3. Germline V lookup: CDR1 KGHSH, CDR2 LQKENI. As DNA, the CDR3 is TGTGCCAGCTCACTATCAGGGGGCAATGAGCAGTTCTTC. Residues: CASSLSGGNEQFF.

V gene TRBV7-2 combines with J gene TRBJ2-1; the D gene is possibly TRBD2 (5 bases). The germline V gene has CDR1 SGHTA and CDR2 FQGNSA. The CDR3 loop spans 19 amino acids. The V end was cut by 5 bases, the J end by 0 bases, with 23 bases between. The CDR3 DNA reads as TGTGCCAGCAGCGCGACACCACGGGGAACCTTCAGCTCCTACAATGAGCAGTTCTTC. Its translation: CASSATPRGTFSSYNEQFF.

In the case of this clone: The identical CDR3 is also encoded by other nucleotide sequences in the sample. The CDR3 nucleotides are TGTGCCACCAGCAGAGGTGGAATTGGTGAAAAACTGTTTTTT. This translates into CATSRGGIGEKLFF. The V call is TRBV15, the J call TRBJ1-4, with D unresolved. Trimming removed 1 base from V and 7 bases from J, with 10 bases in between. The CDR3 has 14 amino acids. From germline, CDR1 is LNHNV and CDR2 YYDKDF (reference sequence).